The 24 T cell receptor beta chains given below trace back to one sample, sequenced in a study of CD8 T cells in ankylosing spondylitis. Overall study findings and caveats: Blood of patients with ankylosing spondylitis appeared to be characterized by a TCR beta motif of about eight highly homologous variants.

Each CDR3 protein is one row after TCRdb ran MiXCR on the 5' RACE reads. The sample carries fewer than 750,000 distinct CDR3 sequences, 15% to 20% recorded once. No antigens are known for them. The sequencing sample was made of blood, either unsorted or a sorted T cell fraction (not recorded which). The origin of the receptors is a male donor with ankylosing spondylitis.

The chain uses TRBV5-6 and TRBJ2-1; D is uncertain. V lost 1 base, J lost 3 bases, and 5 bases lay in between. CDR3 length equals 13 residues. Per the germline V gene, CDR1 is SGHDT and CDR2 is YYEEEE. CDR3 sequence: CASSLWGYNEQFF. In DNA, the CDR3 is TGTGCCAGCAGCTTGTGGGGCTACAATGAGCAGTTCTTC.

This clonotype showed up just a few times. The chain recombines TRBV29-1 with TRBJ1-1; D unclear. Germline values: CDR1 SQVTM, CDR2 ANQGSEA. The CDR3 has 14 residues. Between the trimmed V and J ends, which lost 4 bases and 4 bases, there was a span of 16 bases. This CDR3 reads CSVAGLLGSTEAFF. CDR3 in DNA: TGCAGCGTTGCTGGACTCCTCGGGTCCACTGAAGCTTTCTTT.

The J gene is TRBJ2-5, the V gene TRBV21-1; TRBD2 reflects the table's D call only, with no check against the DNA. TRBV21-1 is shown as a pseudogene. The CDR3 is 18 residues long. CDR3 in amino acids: CASSPYPSGTSGAGTQYF. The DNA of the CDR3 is TGTGCCAGCAGCCCCTACCCCTCCGGGACTAGCGGGGCCGGGACCCAGTACTTC.

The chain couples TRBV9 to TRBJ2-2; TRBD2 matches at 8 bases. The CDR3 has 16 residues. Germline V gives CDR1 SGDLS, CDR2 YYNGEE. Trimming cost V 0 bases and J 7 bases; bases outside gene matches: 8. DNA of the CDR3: TGTGCCAGCAGCGTAGTGGTCGGGGGGGTCTTCGGGGAGCTGTTTTTT. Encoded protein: CASSVVVGGVFGELFF.

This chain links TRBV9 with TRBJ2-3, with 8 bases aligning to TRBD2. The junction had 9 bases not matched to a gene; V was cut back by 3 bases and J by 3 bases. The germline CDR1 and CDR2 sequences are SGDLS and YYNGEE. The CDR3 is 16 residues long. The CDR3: CASSAQGGLVTDTQYF. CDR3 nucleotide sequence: TGTGCCAGCAGCGCCCAAGGGGGACTAGTGACAGATACGCAGTATTTT.

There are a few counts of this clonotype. DNA of the CDR3: TGCAGTGCTTCCACTAGCGGGGACCTGTACAAGCAGTACTTC. The encoded protein is CSASTSGDLYKQYF. The rearrangement uses TRBV20-1 and TRBJ2-7; 10 bases are shared with TRBD2. CDR1 is DFQATT, CDR2 SNEGSKA, per germline (reference sequence). The V segment lost 5 bases and the J segment 8 bases; nucleotides outside the gene matches: 12. This CDR3 has 14 residues.

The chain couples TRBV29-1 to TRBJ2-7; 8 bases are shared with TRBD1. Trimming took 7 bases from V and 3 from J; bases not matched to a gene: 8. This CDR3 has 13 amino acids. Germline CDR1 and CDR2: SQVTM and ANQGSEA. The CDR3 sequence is CSAAGTGLYEQYF. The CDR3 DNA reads TGCAGCGCAGCCGGGACAGGCCTCTACGAGCAGTACTTC.

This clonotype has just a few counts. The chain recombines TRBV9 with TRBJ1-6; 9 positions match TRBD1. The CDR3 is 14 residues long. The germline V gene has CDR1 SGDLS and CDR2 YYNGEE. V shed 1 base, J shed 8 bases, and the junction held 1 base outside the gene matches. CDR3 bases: TGTGCCAGCAGCGTAACAGGGGGCTATTCACCCCTCCACTTT. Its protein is CASSVTGGYSPLHF.

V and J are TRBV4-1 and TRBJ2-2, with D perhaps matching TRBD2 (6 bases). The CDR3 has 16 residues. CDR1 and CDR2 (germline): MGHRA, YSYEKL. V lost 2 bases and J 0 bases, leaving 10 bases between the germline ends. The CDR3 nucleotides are TGCGCCAGCAGCCAATGGCGGGGAGCGAACACCGGGGAGCTGTTTTTT. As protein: CASSQWRGANTGELFF.

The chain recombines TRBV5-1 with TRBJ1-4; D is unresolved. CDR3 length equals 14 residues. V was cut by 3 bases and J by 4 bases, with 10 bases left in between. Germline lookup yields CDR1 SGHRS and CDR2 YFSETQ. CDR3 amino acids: CASSSQTINEKLFF. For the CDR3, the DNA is TGCGCCAGCAGCTCGCAGACGATTAATGAAAAACTGTTTTTT.

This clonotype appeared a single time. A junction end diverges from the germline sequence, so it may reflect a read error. The CDR3 sequence: CAGSHRRENTEAFF. In DNA form, the CDR3 reads TGTGCCGGCAGCCATCGACGGGAAAACACTGAAGCTTTCTTT. The chain employs TRBV3-1 and TRBJ1-1; D ambiguous. Germline V gene data show CDR1 as LGHDT and CDR2 as YNNKEL (reference sequence). This CDR3 has 14 amino acids. Filled out from reference TRBV3-1 and TRBJ1-1, the complete variable domain reads DTAVSQTPKYLVTQMGNDKSIKCEQNLGHDTMYWYKQDSKKFLKIMFSYNNKELIINETVPNRFSPKSPDKAHLNLHINSLELGDSAVYFCAGSHRRENTEAFFGQGTRLTVV.

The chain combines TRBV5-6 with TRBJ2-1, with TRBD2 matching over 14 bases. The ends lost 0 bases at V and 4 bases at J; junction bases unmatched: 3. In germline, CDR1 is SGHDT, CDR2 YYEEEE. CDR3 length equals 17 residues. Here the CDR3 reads CASSLVGLAGAYNEQFF. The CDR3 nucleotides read TGTGCCAGCAGCTTGGTGGGACTAGCGGGAGCTTACAATGAGCAGTTCTTC.

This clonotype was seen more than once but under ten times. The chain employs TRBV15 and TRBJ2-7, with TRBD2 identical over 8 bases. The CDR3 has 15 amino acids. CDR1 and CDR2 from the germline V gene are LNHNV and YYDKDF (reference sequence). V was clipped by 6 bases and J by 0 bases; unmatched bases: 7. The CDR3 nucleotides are TGTGCCACCAGTGTCGGGAGGGCCGGCTCCTACGAGCAGTACTTC. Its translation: CATSVGRAGSYEQYF.

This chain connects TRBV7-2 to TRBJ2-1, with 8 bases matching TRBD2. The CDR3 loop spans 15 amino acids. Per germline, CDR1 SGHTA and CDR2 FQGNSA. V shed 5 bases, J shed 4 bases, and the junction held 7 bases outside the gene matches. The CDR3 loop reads CASSTRLARYNEQFF. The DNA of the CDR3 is TGTGCCAGCAGCACACGACTAGCGAGGTACAATGAGCAGTTCTTC.

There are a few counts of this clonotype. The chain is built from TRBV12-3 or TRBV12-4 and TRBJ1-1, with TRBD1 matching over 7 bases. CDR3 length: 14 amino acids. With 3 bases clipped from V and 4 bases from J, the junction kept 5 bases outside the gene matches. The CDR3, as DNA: TGTGCCAGCAGTTTTGGAGGGGGCGGCACTGAAGCTTTCTTT. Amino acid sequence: CASSFGGGGTEAFF.

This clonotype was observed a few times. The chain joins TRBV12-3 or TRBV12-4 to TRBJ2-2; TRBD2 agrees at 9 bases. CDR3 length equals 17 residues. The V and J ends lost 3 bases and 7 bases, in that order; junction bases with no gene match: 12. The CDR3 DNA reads TGTGCCAGCAGTTTTGTAGCGGGGGACCCATCGGTCGGGGAGCTGTTTTTT. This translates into CASSFVAGDPSVGELFF.

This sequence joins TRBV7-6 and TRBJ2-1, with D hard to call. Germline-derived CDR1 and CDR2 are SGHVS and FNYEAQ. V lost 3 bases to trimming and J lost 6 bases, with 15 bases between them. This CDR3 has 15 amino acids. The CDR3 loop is CASSFYGTLSNEQFF. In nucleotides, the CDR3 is TGTGCCAGCAGCTTTTACGGTACGCTGAGCAATGAGCAGTTCTTC.

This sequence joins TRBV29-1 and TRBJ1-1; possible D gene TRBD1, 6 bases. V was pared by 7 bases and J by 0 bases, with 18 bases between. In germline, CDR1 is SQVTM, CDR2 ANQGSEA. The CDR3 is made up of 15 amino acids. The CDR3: CSGGGQNLMNTEAFF. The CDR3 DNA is TGCAGCGGTGGGGGACAAAACCTCATGAACACTGAAGCTTTCTTT.

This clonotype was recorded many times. The CDR3 sequence: CASSLAGAEETQYF. The DNA of the CDR3 is TGTGCCAGCAGTTTAGCAGGGGCCGAGGAGACCCAGTACTTC. The chain couples TRBV12-3 or TRBV12-4 to TRBJ2-5; weak D call: TRBD1 (5 bases). V was clipped by 0 bases and J by 5 bases, with 10 bases between them. The CDR3 is made up of 14 amino acids.

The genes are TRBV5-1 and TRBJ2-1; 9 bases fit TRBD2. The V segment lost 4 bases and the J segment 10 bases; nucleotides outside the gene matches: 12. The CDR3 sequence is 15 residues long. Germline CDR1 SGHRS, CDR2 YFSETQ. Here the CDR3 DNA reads TGCGCCAGCAGCGGTGGGCTAGCGGGAACCGGGGAGCAGTTCTTC. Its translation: CASSGGLAGTGEQFF.

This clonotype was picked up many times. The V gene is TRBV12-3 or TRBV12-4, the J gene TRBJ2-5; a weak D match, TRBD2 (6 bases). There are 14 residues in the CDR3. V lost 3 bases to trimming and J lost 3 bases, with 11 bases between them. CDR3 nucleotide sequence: TGTGCCAGCAGTTTGGAGGACTACAAAGAGACCCAGTACTTC. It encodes CASSLEDYKETQYF.

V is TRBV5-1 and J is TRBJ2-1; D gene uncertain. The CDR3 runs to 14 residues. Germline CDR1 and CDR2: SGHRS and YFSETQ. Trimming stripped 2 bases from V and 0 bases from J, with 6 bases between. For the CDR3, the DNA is TGCGCCAGCAGCTTTCCCCGCTCCTACAATGAGCAGTTCTTC. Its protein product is CASSFPRSYNEQFF.

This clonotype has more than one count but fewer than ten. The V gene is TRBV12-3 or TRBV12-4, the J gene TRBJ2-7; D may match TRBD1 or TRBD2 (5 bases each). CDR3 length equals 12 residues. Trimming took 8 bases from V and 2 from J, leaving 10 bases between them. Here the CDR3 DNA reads TGTGCCAGCGGGGACGGAACCTACGAGCAGTACTTC. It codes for CASGDGTYEQYF.

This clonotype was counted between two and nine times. The DNA of the CDR3 is TGTGCCAGCAGTGAAAATGCCAGGGCCCACTCTGGAAACACCATATATTTT. Translated: CASSENARAHSGNTIYF. V is TRBV2 and J is TRBJ1-3, with a tentative D call TRBD1 (5 bases). The ends were cut back, 2 bases at V and 0 bases at J, with 14 bases in the middle. The CDR3 totals 17 residues. Germline lookup yields CDR1 SNHLY and CDR2 FYNNEI. Full variable domain (missing parts from reference TRBV2 and TRBJ1-3): EPEVTQTPSHQVTQMGQEVILRCVPISNHLYFYWYRQILGQKVEFLVSFYNNEISEKSEIFDDQFSVERPDGSNFTLKIRSTKLEDSAMYFCASSENARAHSGNTIYFGEGSWLTVV.